The 5 T cell receptor beta chains given below trace back to one sample, sequenced in a study of regulatory T cells in long-lasting Graves disease. CDR3-region Arm-PCR and iRepertoire HTBI primers produced the TCR beta libraries. TCRdb reprocessed the multiplex PCR reads with MiXCR, giving one entry per CDR3 protein. Seen here are around 250,000 distinct CDR3 sequences, around 20% observed once, and the top ten hold about 15%. The time point denotes: newly diagnosed GD, antithyroid drugs for less than 3 months. The TCR library used RNA extracted from PBMCs. The sequenced sample was peripheral blood mononuclear cells (PBMCs), obtained at new diagnosis, from a patient treated with antithyroid drugs. The receptors here all came from a female donor with Graves disease.

Only a few counts were recorded for this clonotype. V is TRBV27 and J is TRBJ1-2; 8 positions agree with TRBD1. Germline CDR1 MNHEY, CDR2 SMNVEV (reference sequence). With V trimmed by 6 bases and J by 2 bases, 8 bases remained unmatched. This CDR3 has 15 amino acids. CDR3: CASRPRTGPNYGYTF. In nucleotides, the CDR3 is TGTGCCAGCAGACCTAGGACAGGGCCCAACTATGGCTACACCTTC.

The sample holds many counts of this clonotype. The rearrangement joins TRBV5-1 to TRBJ1-1, with D maybe TRBD1 (6 bases). This CDR3 comprises 17 residues. Trimming stripped 3 bases from V and 2 bases from J, with 20 bases between. The germline V gene has CDR1 SGHRS and CDR2 YFSETQ. The CDR3 DNA is TGCGCCAGCAGCTCCCTTACCTCTCAGGGGCACAACACTGAAGCTTTCTTT. Translated: CASSSLTSQGHNTEAFF.

This clonotype appeared a few times. This likely reflects a read error, since a far larger clone is one base away. The J gene is TRBJ2-4, the V gene TRBV20-1; D possibly matches TRBD1 or TRBD2 (6 bases each). From germline, CDR1 is DFQATT and CDR2 SNEGSKA (reference sequence). The length of the CDR3 is 16 residues. Trimming stripped 4 bases from V and 13 bases from J, with 29 bases between. CDR3 bases: TGCAGTGCTATCCCGGGTGGAAAGATGGGGGGCAATGAGCAGTACTTC. This sequence encodes CSAIPGGKMGGNEQYF.

The CDR3 nucleotides read TGTGCCAGCAGCAGGGGGCGAACGGACACCGGGGAGCTGTTTTTT. Amino acid sequence: CASSRGRTDTGELFF. The chain carries TRBV7-8 and TRBJ2-2, with 7 bases fitting TRBD1. The V gene end was trimmed by 5 bases and the J gene end by 3 bases; junction bases not matched to a gene: 6. The CDR3 length is 15 residues. Germline V lookup: CDR1 SGHVS, CDR2 FQNEAQ.

The table lists this clonotype with many counts. This chain joins TRBV27 and TRBJ2-5; 9 positions agree with TRBD1. The V and J ends lost 7 bases and 5 bases, in that order; junction bases with no gene match: 14. CDR1 and CDR2 (germline): MNHEY, SMNVEV (reference sequence). The CDR3 runs 16 residues. Here the CDR3 DNA reads TGTGCCAGCATTAGCCTGGACAGGGGAGGATTGGAGACCCAGTACTTC. It yields the protein CASISLDRGGLETQYF.